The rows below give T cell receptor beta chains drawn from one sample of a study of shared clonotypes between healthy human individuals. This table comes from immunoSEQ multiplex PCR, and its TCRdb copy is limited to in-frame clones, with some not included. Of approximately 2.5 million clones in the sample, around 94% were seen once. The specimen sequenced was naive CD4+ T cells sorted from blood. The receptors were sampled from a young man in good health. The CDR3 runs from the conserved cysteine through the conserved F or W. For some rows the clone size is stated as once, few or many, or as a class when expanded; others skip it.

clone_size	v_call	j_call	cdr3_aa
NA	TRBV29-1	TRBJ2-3	CSVEGTSDLDTQYF
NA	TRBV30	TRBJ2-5	CAWRRETQYF
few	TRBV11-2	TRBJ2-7	CASSSGLVEEQYF
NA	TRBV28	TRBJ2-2	CASSSDLFTGELFF
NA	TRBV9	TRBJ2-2	CASSVLGHTNTGELFF
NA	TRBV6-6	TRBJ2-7	CASSPLRDRENEQYF
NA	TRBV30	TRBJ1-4	CAWSARDEKLFF
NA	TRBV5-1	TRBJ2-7	CASSLVSGWEQYF
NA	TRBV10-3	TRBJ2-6	CAIPRTSGRESGANVLTF
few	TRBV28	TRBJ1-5	CASSLWQGAGQPQHF
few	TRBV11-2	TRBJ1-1	CASSLEGRVTEAFF
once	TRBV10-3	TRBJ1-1	CAIRPTEGNTEAFF
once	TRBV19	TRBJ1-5	CASSPTNQPQHF
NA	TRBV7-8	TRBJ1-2	CASSLEGANYGYTF
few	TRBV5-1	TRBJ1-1	CASSLGADTEAFF
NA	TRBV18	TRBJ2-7	CASSPSGGTYEQYF
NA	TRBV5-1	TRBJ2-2	CASSLEGLNTGELFF
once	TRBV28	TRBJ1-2	CASRQRQAYGYTF
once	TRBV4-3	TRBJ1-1	CASSQDFAENTEAFF
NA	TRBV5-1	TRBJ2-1	CASSQGQGQIYNEQFF
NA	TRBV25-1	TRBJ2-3	CASSDRSLLGQYF
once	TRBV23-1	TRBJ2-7	CASSHLTSGQTYEQYF
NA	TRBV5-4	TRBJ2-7	CASSLGLGILNSYEQYF
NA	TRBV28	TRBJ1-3	CASSFTGGPGNTIYF
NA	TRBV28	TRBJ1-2	CASRDIYGYTF
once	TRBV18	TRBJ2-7	CASSPDNAGAAYEQYF
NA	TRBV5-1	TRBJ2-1	CASSNPGTIYNEQFF
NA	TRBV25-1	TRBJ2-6	CASSAHNSGANVLTF
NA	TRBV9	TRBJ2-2	CASNVGGLTGELFF
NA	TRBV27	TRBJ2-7	CASSLMDRYEQYF
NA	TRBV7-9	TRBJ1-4	CASSSRGANEKLFF
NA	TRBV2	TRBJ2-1	CASSGDYNEQFF
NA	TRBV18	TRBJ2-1	CASSRDYNEQFF